This entry is about one TCR beta chain. The antigen is undetermined. A library of TCRbeta sequences, prepared with unique molecular identifiers, was generated. TCRdb re-called the PCR reads through MiXCR, storing one row per CDR3 protein. The repertoire includes fewer than 250,000 distinct CDR3 sequences, approximately 17% of them detected once, and 43% sits in the top ten. This sample is part of a study of T-cell reconstitution after alpha-beta-depleted transplantation in children. Findings of the study overall: There were reportedly several hundred expanded graft clones from which alpha-beta T cells came about two months after transplant. T-cell counts and diversity at one year post-transplant came mainly from newly produced T cells.

Trimming shortened V by 3 bases and J by 1 base, and 11 bases separated the two germline ends. Germline V gene sequence: CDR1 SGDLS, CDR2 YYNGEE. The CDR3 totals 14 residues. The receptor was derived from a male patient aged 2 to 10 who had a stem cell transplant for acute lymphoblastic leukemia, so the T cells may come from the graft donor. V gene TRBV9 combines with J gene TRBJ2-7; D may be TRBD2 (5 bases). The sample in question was PBMCs, mostly from graft donor cells, obtained 360 days after TCRalphabeta/CD19-depleted stem cell transplant. DNA of the CDR3: TGTGCCAGCAGCGGAAGTTCGGGGTCCTACGAGCAGTACTTC. Translating it yields CASSGSSGSYEQYF.